This T cell receptor (beta chain) was sequenced for a study of shared clonotypes between healthy human individuals. In the study overall: The composition of the donors was a couple of women and a few men aged 18 to 49. General observations from the study: Clonotype sharing among donors was thought likely to change with sequencing depth.

TCRdb's copy holds only in-frame clones and misses some; the assay was immunoSEQ multiplex PCR. Found here are approximately 2.1 million clones, over 85% of them singletons; the top ten hold 0.35% to 0.45%. About this clone: What it recognizes is unknown. A junction boundary mismatches the germline segment, possibly from a read error.

Germline CDR1 and CDR2: SEHNR and FQNEAQ (reference sequence). There are 16 residues in the CDR3. The donors, healthy adults who were HIV-negative, had experienced no recent acute infections or vaccinations. The receptor comes from a man younger than 35 in good health. Some clones in this sample may be carry-over from other donors' samples. The material sequenced was naive CD4+ T cells from PBMCs. Documented subset: CD45RA+ positively selected. The chain links TRBV7-9 to TRBJ1-4; 9 bases line up with TRBD1. DNA for the CDR3: TGCGCCAGCAGCCCACTTGGAGGGACAGGGCATGAAAAACTGTTTTTT. It yields the protein CASSPLGGTGHEKLFF.